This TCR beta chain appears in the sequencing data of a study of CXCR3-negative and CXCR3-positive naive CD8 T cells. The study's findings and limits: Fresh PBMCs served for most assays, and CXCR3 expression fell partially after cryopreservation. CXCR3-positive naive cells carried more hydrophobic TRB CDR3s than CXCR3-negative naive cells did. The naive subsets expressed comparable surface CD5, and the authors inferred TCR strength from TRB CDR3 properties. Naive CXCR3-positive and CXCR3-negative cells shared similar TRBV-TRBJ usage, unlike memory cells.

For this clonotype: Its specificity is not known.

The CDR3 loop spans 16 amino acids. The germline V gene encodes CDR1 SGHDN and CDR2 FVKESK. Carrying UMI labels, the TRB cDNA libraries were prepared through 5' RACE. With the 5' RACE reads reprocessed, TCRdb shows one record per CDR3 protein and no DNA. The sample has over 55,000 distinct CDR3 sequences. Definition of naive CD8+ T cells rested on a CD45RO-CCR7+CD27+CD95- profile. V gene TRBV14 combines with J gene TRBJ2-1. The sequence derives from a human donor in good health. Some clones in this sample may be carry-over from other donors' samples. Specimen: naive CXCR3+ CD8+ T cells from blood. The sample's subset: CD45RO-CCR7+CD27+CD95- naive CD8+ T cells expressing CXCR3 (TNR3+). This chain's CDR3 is CASSQFGGGPYNEQFF.